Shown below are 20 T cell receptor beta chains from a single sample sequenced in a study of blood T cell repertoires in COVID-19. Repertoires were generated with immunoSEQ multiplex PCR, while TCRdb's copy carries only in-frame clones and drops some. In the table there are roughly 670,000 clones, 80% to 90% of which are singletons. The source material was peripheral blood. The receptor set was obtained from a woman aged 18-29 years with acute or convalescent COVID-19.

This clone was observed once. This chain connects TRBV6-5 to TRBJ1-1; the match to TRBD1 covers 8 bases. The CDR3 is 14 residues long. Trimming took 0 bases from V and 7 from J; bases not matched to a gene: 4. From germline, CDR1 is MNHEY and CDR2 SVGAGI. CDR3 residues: CASSYSPGGREAFF. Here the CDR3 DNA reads TGTGCCAGCAGTTACTCCCCAGGGGGCCGTGAAGCTTTCTTT.

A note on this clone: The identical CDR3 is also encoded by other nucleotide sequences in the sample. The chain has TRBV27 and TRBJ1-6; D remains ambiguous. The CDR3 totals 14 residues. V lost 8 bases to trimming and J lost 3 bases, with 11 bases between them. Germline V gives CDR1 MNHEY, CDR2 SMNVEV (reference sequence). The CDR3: CASSLSNYNSPLHF. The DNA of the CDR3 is TGTGCCAGCTCTCTAAGTAACTATAATTCACCCCTCCACTTT.

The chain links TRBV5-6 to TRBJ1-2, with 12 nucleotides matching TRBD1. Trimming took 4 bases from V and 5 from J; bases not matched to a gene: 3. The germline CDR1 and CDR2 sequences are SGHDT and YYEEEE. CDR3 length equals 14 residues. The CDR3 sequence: CASSGTGGNYGYTF. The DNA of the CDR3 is TGTGCCAGCAGCGGGACAGGGGGCAATTATGGCTACACCTTC.

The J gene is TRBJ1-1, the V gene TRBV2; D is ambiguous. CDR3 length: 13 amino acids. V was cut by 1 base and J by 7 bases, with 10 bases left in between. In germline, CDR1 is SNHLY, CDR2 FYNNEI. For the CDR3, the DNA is TGTGCCAGCAGTGAAGTCCGGGGAGGTGAAGCTTTCTTT. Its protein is CASSEVRGGEAFF. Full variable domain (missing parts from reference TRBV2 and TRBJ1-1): EPEVTQTPSHQVTQMGQEVILRCVPISNHLYFYWYRQILGQKVEFLVSFYNNEISEKSEIFDDQFSVERPDGSNFTLKIRSTKLEDSAMYFCASSEVRGGEAFFGQGTRLTVV.

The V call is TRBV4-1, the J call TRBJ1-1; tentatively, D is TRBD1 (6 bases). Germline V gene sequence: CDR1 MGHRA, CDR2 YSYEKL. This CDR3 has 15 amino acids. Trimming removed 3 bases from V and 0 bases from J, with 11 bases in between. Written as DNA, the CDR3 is TGCGCCAGCAGCCAGCCCCGGGACATGAACACTGAAGCTTTCTTT. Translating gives CASSQPRDMNTEAFF.

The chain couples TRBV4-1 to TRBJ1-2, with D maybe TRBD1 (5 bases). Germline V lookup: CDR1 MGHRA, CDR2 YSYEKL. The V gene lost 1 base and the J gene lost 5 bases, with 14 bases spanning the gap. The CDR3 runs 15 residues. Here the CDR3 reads CASSQVATDAYGYTF. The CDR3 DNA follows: TGCGCCAGCAGCCAAGTGGCGACAGACGCTTATGGCTACACCTTC.

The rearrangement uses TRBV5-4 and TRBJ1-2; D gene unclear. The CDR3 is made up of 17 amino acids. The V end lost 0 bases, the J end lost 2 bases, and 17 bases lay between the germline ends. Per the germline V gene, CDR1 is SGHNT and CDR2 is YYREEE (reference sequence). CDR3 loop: CASSLAGVATGNYGYTF. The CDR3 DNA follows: TGTGCCAGCAGCTTGGCCGGAGTAGCAACCGGGAACTATGGCTACACCTTC.

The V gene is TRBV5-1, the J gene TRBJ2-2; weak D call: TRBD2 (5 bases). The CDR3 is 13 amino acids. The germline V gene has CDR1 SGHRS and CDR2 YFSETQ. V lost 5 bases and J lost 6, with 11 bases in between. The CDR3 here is CASREGNAGELFF. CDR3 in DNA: TGCGCCAGCAGAGAGGGAAACGCCGGGGAGCTGTTTTTT. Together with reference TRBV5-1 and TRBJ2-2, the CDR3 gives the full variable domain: KAGVTQTPRYLIKTRGQQVTLSCSPISGHRSVSWYQQTPGQGLQFLFEYFSETQRNKGNFPGRFSGRQFSNSRSEMNVSTLELGDSALYLCASREGNAGELFFGEGSRLTVL.

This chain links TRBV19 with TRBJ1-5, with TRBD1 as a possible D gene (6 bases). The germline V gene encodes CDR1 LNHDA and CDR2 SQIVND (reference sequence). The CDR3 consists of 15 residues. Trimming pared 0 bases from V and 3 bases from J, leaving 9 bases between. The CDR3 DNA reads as TGTGCCAGTAGTATAGACGGACAGTACAATCAGCCCCAGCATTTT. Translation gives CASSIDGQYNQPQHF.

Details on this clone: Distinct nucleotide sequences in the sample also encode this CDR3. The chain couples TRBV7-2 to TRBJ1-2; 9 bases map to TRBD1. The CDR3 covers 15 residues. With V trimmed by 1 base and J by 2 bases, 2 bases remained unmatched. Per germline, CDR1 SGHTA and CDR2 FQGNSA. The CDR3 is CASSLETGGNYGYTF. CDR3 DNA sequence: TGTGCCAGCAGCTTAGAGACAGGGGGGAACTATGGCTACACCTTC.

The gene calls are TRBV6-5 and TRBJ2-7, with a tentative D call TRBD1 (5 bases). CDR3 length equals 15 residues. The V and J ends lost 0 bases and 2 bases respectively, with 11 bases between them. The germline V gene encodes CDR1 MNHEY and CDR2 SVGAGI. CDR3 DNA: TGTGCCAGCAGTTACTCTGTGGGGCACACCTACGAGCAGTACTTC. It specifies CASSYSVGHTYEQYF.

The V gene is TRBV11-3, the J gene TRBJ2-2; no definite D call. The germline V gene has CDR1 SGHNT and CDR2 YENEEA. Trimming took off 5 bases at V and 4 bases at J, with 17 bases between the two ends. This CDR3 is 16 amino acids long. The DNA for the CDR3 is TGTGCCAGCAGCAAACCTAGACTGGAGCGCACCGGGGAGCTGTTTTTT. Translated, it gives CASSKPRLERTGELFF.

As DNA, the CDR3 is TGTGCCAGCAGCTTAGTTCCAGGGCAAAACTCGAACACCGGGGAGCTGTTTTTT. Encoded protein: CASSLVPGQNSNTGELFF. The gene calls are TRBV7-2 and TRBJ2-2, with a tentative D call TRBD1 (5 bases). Germline V gives CDR1 SGHTA, CDR2 FQGNSA. The CDR3 sequence is 18 residues long. The V end was cut by 1 base, the J end by 0 bases, with 15 bases between.

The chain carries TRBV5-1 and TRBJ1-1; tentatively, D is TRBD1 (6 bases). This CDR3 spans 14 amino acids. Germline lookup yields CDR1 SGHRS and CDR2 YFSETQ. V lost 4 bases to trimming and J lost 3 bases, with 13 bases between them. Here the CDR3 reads CASSPGDTYTEAFF. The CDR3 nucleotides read TGCGCCAGCAGCCCTGGGGACACCTACACTGAAGCTTTCTTT.

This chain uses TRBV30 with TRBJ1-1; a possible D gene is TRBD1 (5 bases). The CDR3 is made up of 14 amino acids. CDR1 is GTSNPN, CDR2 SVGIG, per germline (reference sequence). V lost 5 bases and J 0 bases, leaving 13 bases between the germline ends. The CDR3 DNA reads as TGTGCCTGGGCAAGGGGTGGGGTGAACACTGAAGCTTTCTTT. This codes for CAWARGGVNTEAFF.

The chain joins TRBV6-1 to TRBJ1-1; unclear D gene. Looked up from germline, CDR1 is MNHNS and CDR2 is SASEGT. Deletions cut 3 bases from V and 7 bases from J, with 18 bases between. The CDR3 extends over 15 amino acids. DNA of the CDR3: TGTGCCAGCAGTGACCCCTGGGTCAAAGCGGTTGAAGCTTTCTTT. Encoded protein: CASSDPWVKAVEAFF.

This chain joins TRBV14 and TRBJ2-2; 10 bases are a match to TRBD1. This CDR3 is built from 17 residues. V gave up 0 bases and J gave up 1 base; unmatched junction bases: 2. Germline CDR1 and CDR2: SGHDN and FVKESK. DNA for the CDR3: TGTGCCAGCAGCCAAGATTGGGACAGGGGGAACACCGGGGAGCTGTTTTTT. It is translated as CASSQDWDRGNTGELFF.

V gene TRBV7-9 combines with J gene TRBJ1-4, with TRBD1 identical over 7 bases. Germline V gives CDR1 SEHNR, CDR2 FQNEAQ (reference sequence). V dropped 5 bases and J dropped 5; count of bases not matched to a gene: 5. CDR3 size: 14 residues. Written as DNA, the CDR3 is TGTGCCAGCAGCCCAGGGACAGTAAATGAAAAACTGTTTTTT. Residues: CASSPGTVNEKLFF.

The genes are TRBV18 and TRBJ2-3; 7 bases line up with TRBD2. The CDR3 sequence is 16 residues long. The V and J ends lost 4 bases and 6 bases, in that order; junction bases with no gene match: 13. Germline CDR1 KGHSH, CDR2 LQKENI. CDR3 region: CASSLGVGGGVDTQYF. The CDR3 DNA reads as TGTGCCAGCTCACTCGGAGTGGGCGGGGGAGTGGATACGCAGTATTTT.

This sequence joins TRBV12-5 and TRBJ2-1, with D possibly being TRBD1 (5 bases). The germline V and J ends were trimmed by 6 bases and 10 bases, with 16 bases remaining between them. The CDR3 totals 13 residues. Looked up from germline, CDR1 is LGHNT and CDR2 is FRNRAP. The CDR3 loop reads CASGTLLAGEQFF. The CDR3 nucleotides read TGTGCTAGTGGCACCCTCTTGGCAGGGGAGCAGTTCTTC.